The sequence of this TCR beta chain was determined in a study of spatial heterogeneity in lung cancer. The study, taken as a whole, reports: Expanded tumor TCRs that were ubiquitous appeared in blood more at resection than follow-up.

Indicated time point: sample taken at primary tumor resection. V was trimmed by 0 bases and J by 3 bases, leaving 15 bases between them. The V gene's germline CDR1 is SGHAT and CDR2 FQNNGV. The CDR3 has 17 residues. This clonotype was counted only a few times. Antigen unknown. TCRdb recomputed calls from the 5' RACE reads with MiXCR, one row per CDR3 protein. Of some 100,000 distinct CDR3 sequences in the sample, less than 15% were seen once. The receptor was isolated from a male donor with early-stage non-small cell lung cancer. This sample comprised PBMCs, obtained at surgery. V usage is TRBV11-2 and J usage is TRBJ2-1, with a weak D call TRBD1 (6 bases). The CDR3 DNA is TGTGCCAGCAGCTTAGAGGTCTTAAGGACAGTCTACAATGAGCAGTTCTTC. It translates to CASSLEVLRTVYNEQFF. Supplemented by reference TRBV11-2 and TRBJ2-1, the full variable domain reads EAGVAQSPRYKIIEKRQSVAFWCNPISGHATLYWYQQILGQGPKLLIQFQNNGVVDDSQLPKDRFSAERLKGVDSTLKIQPAKLEDSAVYLCASSLEVLRTVYNEQFFGPGTRLTVL.